Following are 12 T cell receptor beta chains from one sample sequenced in a study of blood T cell repertoires in COVID-19. Sequencing used immunoSEQ multiplex PCR; TCRdb keeps in-frame clones, though not all of them. The table lists under 250,000 clones, approximately 80% of them singletons, with more than 8.5% in the top ten. Specimen: PBMCs or T cells enriched from blood (not recorded which). The source is a woman aged 50 to 60 with acute COVID-19.

The chain couples TRBV28 to TRBJ2-1; 8 bases agree with TRBD2. This CDR3 is built from 14 residues. Germline CDR1 and CDR2: MDHEN and SYDVKM. The V gene end was trimmed by 6 bases and the J gene end by 3 bases; junction bases not matched to a gene: 4. Here the CDR3 reads CASSRGGLYNEQFF. The CDR3 DNA follows: TGTGCCAGCAGCCGCGGGGGGCTCTACAATGAGCAGTTCTTC.

The chain has TRBV6-2 or TRBV6-3 and TRBJ2-6, with no clear D. Germline CDR1 is MNHEY and CDR2 is SVGEGT. Trimming pared 6 bases from V and 0 bases from J, leaving 9 bases between. The CDR3 consists of 15 residues. The CDR3 is CASSLLSSGANVLTF. For the CDR3, the DNA is TGTGCCAGCAGCCTACTTAGCTCTGGGGCCAACGTCCTGACTTTC.

The sample holds one count of this clone. This sequence joins TRBV5-1 and TRBJ2-5; D gene ambiguous. The germline gives CDR1 SGHRS, CDR2 YFSETQ. The CDR3 totals 13 residues. V was trimmed by 1 base and J by 4 bases, leaving 8 bases between them. The CDR3 loop reads CASSLNLGETQYF. CDR3 nucleotides: TGCGCCAGCAGCTTGAACCTAGGAGAGACCCAGTACTTC.

This clone was detected once. The CDR3 nucleotides read TGCGCCAGCAGCTTGAACGGGGGGTACCAAGAGACCCAGTACTTC. Translation gives CASSLNGGYQETQYF. The J gene is TRBJ2-5, the V gene TRBV5-1, with TRBD2 matching 7 bases. The trim removed 1 base at V and 0 bases at J, leaving 3 bases unmatched. This CDR3 region has 15 residues. In germline, CDR1 is SGHRS, CDR2 YFSETQ.

The rearrangement joins TRBV27 to TRBJ2-2; TRBD1 matches 8 bases. CDR1 and CDR2 (germline): MNHEY, SMNVEV (reference sequence). V shed 3 bases, J shed 4 bases, and the junction held 1 base outside the gene matches. The length of the CDR3 is 14 residues. The CDR3 sequence is CASSLGQATGELFF. CDR3 DNA: TGTGCCAGCAGTTTGGGACAGGCCACCGGGGAGCTGTTTTTT.

The V gene is TRBV19, the J gene TRBJ2-3; 11 bases are a match to TRBD2. After removal of 10 bases from V and 2 bases from J, the junction contained 14 bases not matched to a gene. The germline V gene encodes CDR1 LNHDA and CDR2 SQIVND (reference sequence). The CDR3 runs to 17 residues. DNA of the CDR3: TGTGCCACCGGATTTAGCGGGAGGGTCTCTCACACAGATACGCAGTATTTT. Protein product: CATGFSGRVSHTDTQYF.

This clone was observed a handful of times. The chain recombines TRBV5-1 with TRBJ1-1, with a possible D match to TRBD1 (5 bases). Trimming cost V 6 bases and J 2 bases, with 14 bases left between them. The CDR3 runs to 14 residues. Germline V gene data show CDR1 as SGHRS and CDR2 as YFSETQ. The DNA for the CDR3 is TGCGCCAGCAACCCAGGCGGGGCAAACACTGAAGCTTTCTTT. The encoded protein is CASNPGGANTEAFF. The variable domain in full, completed from reference TRBV5-1 and TRBJ1-1, reads KAGVTQTPRYLIKTRGQQVTLSCSPISGHRSVSWYQQTPGQGLQFLFEYFSETQRNKGNFPGRFSGRQFSNSRSEMNVSTLELGDSALYLCASNPGGANTEAFFGQGTRLTVV.

CDR3 bases: TGTGCCAGCAGTCGACAGAGCTATGGCTACACCTTC. This codes for CASSRQSYGYTF. The chain couples TRBV28 to TRBJ1-2; possibly TRBD1 for D (5 bases). CDR1 and CDR2 (germline): MDHEN, SYDVKM. This CDR3 contains 12 residues. Between the trimmed V and J ends, which lost 5 bases and 4 bases, there was a span of 8 bases.

Note on this clone: A read error may account for a junction end that differs from germline. The chain has TRBV6-6 and TRBJ1-2; D is unresolved. The CDR3 loop spans 13 amino acids. CDR1 and CDR2 from the germline V gene are MNHNY and SVGAGI (reference sequence). The CDR3 spells CASSTLVGTEEYF. In DNA form, the CDR3 reads TGTGCCAGCAGCACCCTTGTAGGTACGGAGGAATACTTC.

V gene TRBV27 combines with J gene TRBJ2-2, with D possibly being TRBD1 (5 bases). CDR1 and CDR2 from the germline V gene are MNHEY and SMNVEV (reference sequence). Trimming stripped 6 bases from V and 4 bases from J, with 18 bases between. This CDR3 comprises 16 residues. CDR3 DNA: TGTGCCAGCAGCCTCACCCAGGGATTGTCCACCGGGGAGCTGTTTTTT. Encoded protein: CASSLTQGLSTGELFF.

This clone was seen only once. The chain has TRBV28 and TRBJ2-3; 8 bases map to TRBD2. J gave up 3 bases and V 2 bases, and 7 bases lay outside the gene matches. The germline V gene has CDR1 MDHEN and CDR2 SYDVKM. The CDR3 sequence is 16 residues long. The CDR3 bases are TGTGCCAGCAGTTTAAATGGGGCGGGAGGAACAGATACGCAGTATTTT. It translates to CASSLNGAGGTDTQYF.

This clone was found once. The rearrangement links TRBV7-2 to TRBJ1-2; no reliable D call. The CDR3 totals 16 residues. CDR1 and CDR2 from the germline V gene are SGHTA and FQGNSA. The V end lost 1 base, the J end lost 2 bases, and 14 bases lay between the germline ends. CDR3: CASSLEFGVGNYGYTF. The CDR3 DNA reads TGTGCCAGCAGCTTAGAGTTCGGGGTTGGAAACTATGGCTACACCTTC.